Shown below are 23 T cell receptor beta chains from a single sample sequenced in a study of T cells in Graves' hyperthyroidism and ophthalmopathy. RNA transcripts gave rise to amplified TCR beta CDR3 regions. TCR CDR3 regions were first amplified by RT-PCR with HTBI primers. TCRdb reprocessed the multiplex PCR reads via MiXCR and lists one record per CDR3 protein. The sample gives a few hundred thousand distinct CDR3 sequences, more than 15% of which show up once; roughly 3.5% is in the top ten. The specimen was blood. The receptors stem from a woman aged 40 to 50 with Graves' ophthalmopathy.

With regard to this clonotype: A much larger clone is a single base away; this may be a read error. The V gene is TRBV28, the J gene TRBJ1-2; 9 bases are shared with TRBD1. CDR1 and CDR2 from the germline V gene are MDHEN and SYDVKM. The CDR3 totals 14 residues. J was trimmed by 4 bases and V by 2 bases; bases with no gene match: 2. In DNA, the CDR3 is TGTGCCAGCAGTTTAGGGGACAGGGCCTATGGCTACACCTTC. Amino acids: CASSLGDRAYGYTF.

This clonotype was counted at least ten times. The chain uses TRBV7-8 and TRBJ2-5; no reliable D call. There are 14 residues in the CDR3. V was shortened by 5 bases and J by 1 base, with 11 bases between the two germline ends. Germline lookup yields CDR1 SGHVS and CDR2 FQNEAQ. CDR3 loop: CASSPLEPQETQYF. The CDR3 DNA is TGTGCCAGCAGCCCTCTTGAACCCCAAGAGACCCAGTACTTC.

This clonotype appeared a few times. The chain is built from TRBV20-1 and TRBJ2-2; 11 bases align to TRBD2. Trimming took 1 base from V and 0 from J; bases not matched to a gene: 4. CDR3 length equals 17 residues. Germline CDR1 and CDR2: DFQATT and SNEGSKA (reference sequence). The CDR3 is CSARGVAGGANTGELFF. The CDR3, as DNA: TGCAGTGCTAGAGGGGTAGCGGGGGGGGCGAACACCGGGGAGCTGTTTTTT.

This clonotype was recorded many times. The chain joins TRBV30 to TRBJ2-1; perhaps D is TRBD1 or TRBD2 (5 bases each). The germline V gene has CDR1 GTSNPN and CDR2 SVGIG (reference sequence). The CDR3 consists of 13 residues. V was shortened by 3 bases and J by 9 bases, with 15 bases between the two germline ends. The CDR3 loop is CAWSQNRDGEQFF. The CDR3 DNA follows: TGTGCCTGGAGCCAAAACCGGGACGGTGAGCAGTTCTTC.

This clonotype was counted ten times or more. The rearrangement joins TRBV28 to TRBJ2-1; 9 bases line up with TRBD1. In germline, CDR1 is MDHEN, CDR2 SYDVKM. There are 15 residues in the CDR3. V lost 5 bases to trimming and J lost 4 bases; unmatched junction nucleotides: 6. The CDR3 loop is CASSRRDRDYNEQFF. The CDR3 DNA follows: TGTGCCAGCAGTCGGCGGGACAGGGATTACAATGAGCAGTTCTTC.

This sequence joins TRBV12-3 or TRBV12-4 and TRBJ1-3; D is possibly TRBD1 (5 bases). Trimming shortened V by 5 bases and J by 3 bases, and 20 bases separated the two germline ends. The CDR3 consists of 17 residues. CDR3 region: CASSPRAGFIGGNTIYF. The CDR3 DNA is TGTGCCAGCAGTCCCAGGGCAGGGTTTATCGGTGGAAACACCATATATTTT.

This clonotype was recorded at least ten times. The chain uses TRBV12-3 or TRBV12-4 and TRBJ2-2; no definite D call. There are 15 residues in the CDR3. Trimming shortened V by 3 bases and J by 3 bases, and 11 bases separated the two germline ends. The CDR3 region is CASSFFASDTGELFF. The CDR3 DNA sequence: TGTGCCAGCAGTTTCTTTGCGAGCGACACCGGGGAGCTGTTTTTT.

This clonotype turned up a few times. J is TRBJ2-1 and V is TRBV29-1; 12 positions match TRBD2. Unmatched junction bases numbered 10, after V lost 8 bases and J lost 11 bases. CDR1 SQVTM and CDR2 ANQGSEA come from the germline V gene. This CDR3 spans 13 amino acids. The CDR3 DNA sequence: TGCAGCTCTTCGACTAGCGGGAGCGGTAAGCAGTTCTTC. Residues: CSSSTSGSGKQFF.

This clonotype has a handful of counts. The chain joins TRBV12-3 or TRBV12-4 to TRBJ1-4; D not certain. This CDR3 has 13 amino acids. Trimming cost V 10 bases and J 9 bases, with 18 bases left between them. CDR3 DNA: TGTGCCATCCCCCGATCAAGGCCCCAAAAACTGTTTTTT. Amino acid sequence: CAIPRSRPQKLFF.

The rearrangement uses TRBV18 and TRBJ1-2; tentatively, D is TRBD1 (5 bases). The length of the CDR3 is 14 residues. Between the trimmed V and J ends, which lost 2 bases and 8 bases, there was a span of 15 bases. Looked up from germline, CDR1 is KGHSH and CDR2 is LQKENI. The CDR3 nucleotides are TGTGCCAGCTCACCAAGGGACTACCGAGGGGGCTACACCTTC. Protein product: CASSPRDYRGGYTF.

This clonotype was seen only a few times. The CDR3 bases are TGCGCCAGCAGCCAAGAATCGGGACTCAACACCGGGGAGCTGTTTTTT. It translates to CASSQESGLNTGELFF. The chain uses TRBV4-1 and TRBJ2-2; possible D gene TRBD2, 6 bases. CDR1 and CDR2 (germline): MGHRA, YSYEKL. The CDR3 extends over 16 amino acids. The V and J ends lost 0 bases and 2 bases respectively, with 10 bases between them.

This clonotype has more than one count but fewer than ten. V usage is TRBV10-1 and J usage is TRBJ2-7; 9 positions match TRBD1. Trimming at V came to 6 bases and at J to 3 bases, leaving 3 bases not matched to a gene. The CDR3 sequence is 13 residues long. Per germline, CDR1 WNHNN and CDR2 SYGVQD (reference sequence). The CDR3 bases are TGCGCCAGCAGGAAGGGACAGGGCTACGAGCAGTACTTC. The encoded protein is CASRKGQGYEQYF.

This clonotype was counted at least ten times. This CDR3 is CASSFGSGYEQYF. As DNA, the CDR3 is TGTGCCAGCAGCTTTGGGAGCGGCTACGAGCAGTACTTC. The J gene is TRBJ2-7, the V gene TRBV11-3; tentative D call: TRBD2 (5 bases). Germline CDR1 reads SGHNT; CDR2 reads YENEEA. The V and J ends lost 3 bases and 3 bases respectively, with 9 bases between them. The CDR3 is 13 residues long.

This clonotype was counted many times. CDR3 residues: CASSQDYRRGSYNEQFF. In nucleotides, the CDR3 is TGTGCCAGCAGCCAAGATTACAGGAGGGGCTCCTACAATGAGCAGTTCTTC. The rearrangement uses TRBV3-1 and TRBJ2-1; perhaps TRBD2 as D (6 bases). This CDR3 has 17 amino acids. Per the germline V gene, CDR1 is LGHDT and CDR2 is YNNKEL (reference sequence). V was clipped by 0 bases and J by 0 bases, with 12 bases between them.

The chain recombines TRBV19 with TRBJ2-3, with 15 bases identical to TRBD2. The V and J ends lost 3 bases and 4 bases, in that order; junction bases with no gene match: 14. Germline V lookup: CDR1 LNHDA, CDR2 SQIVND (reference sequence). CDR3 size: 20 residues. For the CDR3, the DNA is TGTGCCAGTAGTATCAGCCCCCTCACTCGGACTAGCGGGAGGGCAGATACGCAGTATTTT. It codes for CASSISPLTRTSGRADTQYF.

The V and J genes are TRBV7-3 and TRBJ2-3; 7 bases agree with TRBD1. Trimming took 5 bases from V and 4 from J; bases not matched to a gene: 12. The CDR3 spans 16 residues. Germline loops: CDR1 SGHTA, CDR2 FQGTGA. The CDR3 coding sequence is TGTGCCAGCAGCCCGAATTTAGGGGGCGAGGCAGATACGCAGTATTTT. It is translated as CASSPNLGGEADTQYF.

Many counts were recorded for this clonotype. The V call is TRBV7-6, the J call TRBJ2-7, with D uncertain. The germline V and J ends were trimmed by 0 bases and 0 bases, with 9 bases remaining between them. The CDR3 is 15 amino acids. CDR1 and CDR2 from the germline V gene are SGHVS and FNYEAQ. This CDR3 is CASSLAEGASYEQYF. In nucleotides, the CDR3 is TGTGCCAGCAGCTTAGCGGAAGGTGCCTCCTACGAGCAGTACTTC.

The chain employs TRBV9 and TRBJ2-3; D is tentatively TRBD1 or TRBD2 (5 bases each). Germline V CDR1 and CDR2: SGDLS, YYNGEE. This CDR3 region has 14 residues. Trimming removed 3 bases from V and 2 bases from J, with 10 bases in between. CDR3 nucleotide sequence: TGTGCCAGCAGCGGGGACCTCTACACAGATACGCAGTATTTT. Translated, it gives CASSGDLYTDTQYF.

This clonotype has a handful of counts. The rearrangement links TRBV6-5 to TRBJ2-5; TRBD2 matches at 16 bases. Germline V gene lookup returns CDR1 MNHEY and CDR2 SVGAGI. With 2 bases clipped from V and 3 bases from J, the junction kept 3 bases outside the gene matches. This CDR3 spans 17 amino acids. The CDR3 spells CASSYTGLAGGKETQYF. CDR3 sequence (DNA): TGTGCCAGCAGTTACACGGGACTAGCGGGGGGGAAAGAGACCCAGTACTTC.

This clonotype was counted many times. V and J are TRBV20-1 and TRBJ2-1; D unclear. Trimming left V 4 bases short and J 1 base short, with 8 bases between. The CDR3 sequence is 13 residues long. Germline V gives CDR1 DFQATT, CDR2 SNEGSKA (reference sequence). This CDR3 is CSAMDDSYNEQFF. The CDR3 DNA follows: TGCAGTGCTATGGACGATTCCTACAATGAGCAGTTCTTC.

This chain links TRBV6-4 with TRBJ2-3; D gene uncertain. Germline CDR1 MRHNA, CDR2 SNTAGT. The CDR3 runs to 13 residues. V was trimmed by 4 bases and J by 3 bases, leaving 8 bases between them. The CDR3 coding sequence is TGTGCCAGCAGTGCAGCAGTAACAGATACGCAGTATTTT. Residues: CASSAAVTDTQYF.

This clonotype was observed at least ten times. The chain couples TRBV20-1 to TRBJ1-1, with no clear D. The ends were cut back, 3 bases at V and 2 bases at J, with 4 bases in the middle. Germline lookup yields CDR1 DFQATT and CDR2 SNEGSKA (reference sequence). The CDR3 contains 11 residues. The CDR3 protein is CSASRNTEAFF. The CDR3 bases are TGCAGTGCTAGCCGTAACACTGAAGCTTTCTTT.

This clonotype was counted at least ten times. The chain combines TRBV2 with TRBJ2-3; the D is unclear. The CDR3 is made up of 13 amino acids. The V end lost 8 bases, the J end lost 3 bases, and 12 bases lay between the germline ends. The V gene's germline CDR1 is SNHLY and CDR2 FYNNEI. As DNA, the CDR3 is TGTGCCAGCGGATTGCAGCGTACAGATACGCAGTATTTT. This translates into CASGLQRTDTQYF. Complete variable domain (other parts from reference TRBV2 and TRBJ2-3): EPEVTQTPSHQVTQMGQEVILRCVPISNHLYFYWYRQILGQKVEFLVSFYNNEISEKSEIFDDQFSVERPDGSNFTLKIRSTKLEDSAMYFCASGLQRTDTQYFGPGTRLTVL.